This TCR beta chain was retrieved from a study of blood T cell repertoires in COVID-19. Study overall: There were acute and convalescent COVID-19 samples, and they came from the United States, Italy and Spain.

Germline CDR1 and CDR2: SGDLS and YYNGEE. The CDR3 sequence is 13 residues long. Trimming stripped 0 bases from V and 7 bases from J, with 7 bases between. Libraries were prepared by immunoSEQ multiplex PCR; TCRdb keeps only in-frame clonotypes and omits some of them. The sample includes a few hundred thousand clones, about 86% seen only once; the top ten take roughly 1.3%. This TCR was sampled from a woman between 45 and 60 years old with acute or convalescent COVID-19. The J gene is TRBJ2-2, the V gene TRBV9; TRBD2 might be the D (5 bases). What was sequenced was peripheral blood. This CDR3 reads CASSVGGHGELFF. The CDR3 DNA reads TGTGCCAGCAGCGTAGGAGGGCACGGGGAGCTGTTTTTT. The full variable domain, its missing parts supplied by reference TRBV9 and TRBJ2-2, is DSGVTQTPKHLITATGQRVTLRCSPRSGDLSVYWYQQSLDQGLQFLIQYYNGEERAKGNILERFSAQQFPDLHSELNLSSLELGDSALYFCASSVGGHGELFFGEGSRLTVL.